The rows below give T cell receptor beta chains drawn from one sample of a study of T cell responses to AZD1222 COVID-19 vaccine. TCRdb's table, derived via immunoSEQ multiplex PCR, lists solely in-frame clones and lacks some. Of 170,000 or so clones in the sample, over 85% are singletons; the top ten hold around 0.93%. The input for sequencing was peripheral blood, taken 28 days after the second dose of the MenACWY control vaccine. The receptors shown here come from an adult who received the MenACWY meningococcal vaccine as a control. The CDR3 runs from the conserved cysteine through the conserved F or W. A D gene is named only where the DNA matches it firmly. Only part of the rows carry a size: once, few, many, or a class if the clone is expanded.

TRBJ2-1 NA TRBV4-1 NA CASSQDPGAYNEQFF TGCGCCAGCAGCCAAGATCCGGGTGCCTACAATGAGCAGTTCTTC
TRBJ1-2 NA TRBV4-1 NA CASSQDRQALTYPYGYTF TGCGCCAGCAGCCAAGATAGGCAGGCACTCACCTACCCCTATGGCTACACCTTC
TRBJ2-2 NA TRBV19 NA CASSIGDTGELFF TGTGCCAGTAGTATTGGGGACACCGGGGAGCTGTTTTTT
TRBJ1-5 TRBD1 TRBV19 NA CASSTPGQQGAQHF TGTGCCAGTAGTACACCGGGACAGCAGGGGGCCCAGCATTTT
TRBJ1-1 NA TRBV3-1/TRBV3-2 NA CASSPGGTEAFF TGTGCCAGCAGCCCCGGGGGCACTGAAGCTTTCTTT
TRBJ1-4 NA TRBV18 once CASSPFMARELFF TGTGCCAGCTCACCGTTTATGGCCAGGGAACTGTTTTTT
TRBJ2-7 TRBD1 TRBV5-6 NA CASSLGQGTFYEQYF TGTGCCAGCAGCTTGGGACAGGGGACTTTCTACGAGCAGTACTTC
TRBJ2-1 TRBD1 TRBV19 NA CASGDRGNGEQFF TGTGCCAGTGGGGACAGGGGAAACGGAGAGCAGTTCTTC
TRBJ2-2 TRBD1 TRBV5-4 NA CASSLGQGNTGELFF TGTGCCAGCAGCTTAGGACAGGGGAACACCGGGGAGCTGTTTTTT
TRBJ1-2 TRBD1 TRBV30 NA CAWSVQGGPHGYTF TGTGCCTGGAGTGTACAGGGGGGTCCTCACGGCTACACCTTC